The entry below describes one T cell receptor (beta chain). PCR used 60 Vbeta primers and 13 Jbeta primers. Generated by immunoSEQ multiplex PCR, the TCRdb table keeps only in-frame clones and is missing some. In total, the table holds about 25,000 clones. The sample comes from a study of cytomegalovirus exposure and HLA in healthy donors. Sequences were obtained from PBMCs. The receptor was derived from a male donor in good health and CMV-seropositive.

The CDR3 loop reads CASSEGAGNQPQHF. The CDR3 bases are TGTGCCAGCAGTGAGGGGGCGGGCAATCAGCCCCAGCATTTT. The chain employs TRBV6-1 and TRBJ1-5; D perhaps matches TRBD1 (6 bases). V was cut by 3 bases and J by 2 bases, with 8 bases left in between. The CDR3 length is 14 residues. In germline, CDR1 is MNHNS, CDR2 SASEGT.